This T cell receptor (beta chain) originates from a study of CD8 T cells in ankylosing spondylitis. Study findings and constraints: A motif of several highly homologous TCR beta variants was seen as apparently characteristic of ankylosing spondylitis blood.

CDR1 SQVTM and CDR2 ANQGSEA come from the germline V gene. This CDR3 is built from 13 residues. After removal of 5 bases from V and 8 bases from J, the junction contained 9 bases not matched to a gene. Via MiXCR, TCRdb re-called the 5' RACE reads, giving one row per CDR3 protein. The sample lists 340,000 or so distinct CDR3 sequences; 14% to 15% were seen once. About this clonotype: The antigen is unknown.

The sequence was collected from a male donor with ankylosing spondylitis or in good health (not recorded which). Sample: blood, either unsorted or a sorted T cell fraction (not recorded which). The chain combines TRBV29-1 with TRBJ1-2; the match to TRBD1 covers 9 bases. The CDR3 region is CSVSQRTGEGYTF. CDR3 DNA: TGCAGCGTTTCCCAAAGGACAGGGGAAGGCTACACCTTC.